Below, 17 T cell receptor beta chains from the same sample are listed, as sequenced in a study of T-cell reconstitution after alpha-beta-depleted transplantation in children. Preparation of the TCRbeta library was carried out with unique molecular identifiers. TCRdb re-analysed the PCR reads in MiXCR, keeping a single row per CDR3 protein. Here the sample spans more than 200,000 distinct CDR3 sequences, under 30% being singletons. The starting material was PBMCs, mostly from graft donor cells, obtained 360 days after TCRalphabeta/CD19-depleted stem cell transplant. These receptors all come from a female patient aged 2 to 10 who had a stem cell transplant for congenital amegakaryocytic thrombocytopenia, so the T cells may come from the graft donor.

DNA for the CDR3: TGTGCCTGGTCCCGTGGGACCCCCAACGAGCAGTACTTC. Encoded protein: CAWSRGTPNEQYF. V gene TRBV30 combines with J gene TRBJ2-7; the D call may be TRBD1 or TRBD2 (5 bases each). CDR3 size: 13 residues. In germline, CDR1 is GTSNPN, CDR2 SVGIG (reference sequence). The germline V and J ends were trimmed by 5 bases and 5 bases, with 16 bases remaining between them.

The gene calls are TRBV20-1 and TRBJ1-5; D is uncertain. Trimming pared 3 bases from V and 5 bases from J, leaving 11 bases between. This CDR3 contains 13 residues. CDR1 DFQATT and CDR2 SNEGSKA come from the germline V gene (reference sequence). The DNA for the CDR3 is TGCAGTGCTAGTGTAAATAGGGATCAGCCCCAGCATTTT. The encoded protein is CSASVNRDQPQHF.

This sequence joins TRBV11-1 and TRBJ1-4; 8 nucleotides match TRBD1. Germline V gene sequence: CDR1 SGHAT, CDR2 FQDESV (reference sequence). V lost 0 bases and J lost 7; bases outside the gene matches: 13. This CDR3 region has 18 residues. The CDR3 spells CASSLARTGKSFAEKLFF. The CDR3 coding sequence is TGTGCCAGCAGCTTAGCGAGGACAGGGAAAAGTTTTGCTGAAAAACTGTTTTTT.

In this sample, this clonotype turned up a few times. This chain joins TRBV12-3 or TRBV12-4 and TRBJ1-6; tentative D call: TRBD1 (6 bases). This CDR3 has 12 amino acids. Trimming took 4 bases from V and 10 from J, leaving 8 bases between them. For the CDR3, the DNA is TGTGCCAGCAGTTCCCAGGGGTCACCCCTCCACTTT. Translating gives CASSSQGSPLHF.

The table lists this clonotype with a few counts. Written as DNA, the CDR3 is TGTGCCAGCAGTCTGGAGGGTGGAGGTGGAAACACCATATATTTT. Encoded protein: CASSLEGGGGNTIYF. J is TRBJ1-3 and V is TRBV12-3 or TRBV12-4, with D hard to call. The V end was cut by 5 bases, the J end by 3 bases, with 14 bases between. The length of the CDR3 is 15 residues.

The gene calls are TRBV19 and TRBJ1-1, with a tentative D call TRBD1 (6 bases). The CDR3 extends over 15 amino acids. Germline-derived CDR1 and CDR2 are LNHDA and SQIVND (reference sequence). V lost 9 bases to trimming and J lost 0 bases, with 17 bases between them. CDR3 protein: CASSIDRILNTEAFF. The DNA for the CDR3 is TGTGCCAGCAGCATAGACAGGATCCTGAACACTGAAGCTTTCTTT.

The V gene is TRBV12-3 or TRBV12-4, the J gene TRBJ1-1, with D tentatively TRBD1 (6 bases). Trimming shortened V by 7 bases and J by 0 bases, and 18 bases separated the two germline ends. The CDR3 has 16 residues. In DNA form, the CDR3 reads TGTGCCAGCAACCGTCGAACAGGGATAGTGAACACTGAAGCTTTCTTT. Its protein is CASNRRTGIVNTEAFF.

The V and J genes are TRBV29-1 and TRBJ2-1, with D possibly matching TRBD2 (6 bases). Germline V gene data show CDR1 as SQVTM and CDR2 as ANQGSEA. Trimming cost V 6 bases and J 6 bases, with 12 bases left between them. CDR3 length: 12 amino acids. The CDR3 sequence is CSVRVGGNEQFF. Here the CDR3 DNA reads TGCAGCGTCCGGGTGGGGGGCAATGAGCAGTTCTTC.

This sequence joins TRBV12-3 or TRBV12-4 and TRBJ2-3, with TRBD2 as a possible D gene (6 bases). CDR3 length: 14 residues. Deletions cut 9 bases from V and 0 bases from J, with 13 bases between. CDR3: CASPIGTSTDTQYF. The CDR3 coding sequence is TGTGCCAGTCCAATAGGGACTAGCACAGATACGCAGTATTTT.

Ten or more counts support this clonotype. The V gene is TRBV5-1, the J gene TRBJ2-1, with 14 bases matching TRBD2. The CDR3 spans 17 residues. Trimming cost V 0 bases and J 8 bases; bases outside gene matches: 7. Germline assignment: CDR1 SGHRS and CDR2 YFSETQ. The CDR3 DNA is TGCGCCAGCAGCTTGGGACTAGCGGGAGGGCTTGTCGATGAGCAGTTCTTC. It codes for CASSLGLAGGLVDEQFF.

This clonotype appeared a few times. The genes are TRBV5-6 and TRBJ1-3; D unclear. CDR1 and CDR2 from the germline V gene are SGHDT and YYEEEE. The CDR3 extends over 15 amino acids. The V end lost 2 bases, the J end lost 1 base, and 10 bases lay between the germline ends. The CDR3 here is CASSFVGFSGNTIYF. The CDR3 bases are TGTGCCAGCAGCTTCGTAGGATTTTCTGGAAACACCATATATTTT.

The rearrangement joins TRBV5-1 to TRBJ2-1; D possibly matches TRBD1 or TRBD2 (5 bases each). The CDR3 spans 14 residues. Germline CDR1 reads SGHRS; CDR2 reads YFSETQ. Trimming shortened V by 3 bases and J by 6 bases, and 13 bases separated the two germline ends. CDR3 nucleotide sequence: TGCGCCAGCAGCTCTGGACTGGGGGTCAATGAGCAGTTCTTC. It encodes CASSSGLGVNEQFF.

This clonotype came up a few times. The V gene is TRBV2, the J gene TRBJ2-7; 9 bases match TRBD1. This CDR3 is 12 amino acids long. Trimming removed 4 bases from V and 12 bases from J; junction bases left unmatched: 7. Looked up from germline, CDR1 is SNHLY and CDR2 is FYNNEI. In nucleotides, the CDR3 is TGTGCCAGCAGTGGGACAGGGGTTGATTTGTACTTC. This sequence encodes CASSGTGVDLYF.

This clonotype showed up many times. The chain links TRBV7-9 to TRBJ2-1; D call uncertain. V dropped 1 base and J dropped 2 bases, with 3 bases sitting between them. CDR1 and CDR2 from the germline V gene are SEHNR and FQNEAQ (reference sequence). This CDR3 has 13 amino acids. Here the CDR3 reads CASSLEAYNEQFF. The CDR3 coding sequence is TGTGCCAGCAGCTTAGAGGCCTACAATGAGCAGTTCTTC.

The J gene is TRBJ2-7, the V gene TRBV28; a weak D match, TRBD1 (5 bases). V was pared by 4 bases and J by 3 bases, with 16 bases between. Germline CDR1 reads MDHEN; CDR2 reads SYDVKM. The CDR3 totals 15 residues. CDR3 nucleotides: TGTGCCAGCAGTTCCCCGACAGAGAAGGACTACGAGCAGTACTTC. This gives the protein CASSSPTEKDYEQYF.

The V call is TRBV18, the J call TRBJ2-7, with TRBD1 matching 8 bases. The V segment lost 2 bases and the J segment 3 bases; nucleotides outside the gene matches: 9. The CDR3 has 16 amino acids. Germline loops: CDR1 KGHSH, CDR2 LQKENI. The CDR3 nucleotides are TGTGCCAGCTCACCAAGACAGGGGCACAAAAACTACGAGCAGTACTTC. This sequence encodes CASSPRQGHKNYEQYF.

CDR3 amino acids: CSARASGGSSYNEQFF. CDR3 sequence (DNA): TGCAGTGCTAGAGCTAGCGGGGGTAGCTCCTACAATGAGCAGTTCTTC. The J gene is TRBJ2-1, the V gene TRBV20-1; 10 bases align to TRBD2. V lost 1 base to trimming and J lost 0 bases; unmatched junction nucleotides: 3. The germline V gene has CDR1 DFQATT and CDR2 SNEGSKA (reference sequence). The CDR3 spans 16 residues.